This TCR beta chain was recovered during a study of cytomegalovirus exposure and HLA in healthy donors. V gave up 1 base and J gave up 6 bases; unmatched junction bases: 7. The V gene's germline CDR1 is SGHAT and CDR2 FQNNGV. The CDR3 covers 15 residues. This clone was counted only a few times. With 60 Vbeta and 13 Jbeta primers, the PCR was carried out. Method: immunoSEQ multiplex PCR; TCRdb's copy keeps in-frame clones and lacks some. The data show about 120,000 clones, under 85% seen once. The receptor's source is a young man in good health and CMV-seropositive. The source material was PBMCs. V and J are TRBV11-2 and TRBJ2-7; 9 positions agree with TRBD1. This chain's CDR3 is CASSLAQGALGEQYF. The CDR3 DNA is TGTGCCAGCAGCTTAGCACAGGGGGCGCTGGGCGAGCAGTACTTC.